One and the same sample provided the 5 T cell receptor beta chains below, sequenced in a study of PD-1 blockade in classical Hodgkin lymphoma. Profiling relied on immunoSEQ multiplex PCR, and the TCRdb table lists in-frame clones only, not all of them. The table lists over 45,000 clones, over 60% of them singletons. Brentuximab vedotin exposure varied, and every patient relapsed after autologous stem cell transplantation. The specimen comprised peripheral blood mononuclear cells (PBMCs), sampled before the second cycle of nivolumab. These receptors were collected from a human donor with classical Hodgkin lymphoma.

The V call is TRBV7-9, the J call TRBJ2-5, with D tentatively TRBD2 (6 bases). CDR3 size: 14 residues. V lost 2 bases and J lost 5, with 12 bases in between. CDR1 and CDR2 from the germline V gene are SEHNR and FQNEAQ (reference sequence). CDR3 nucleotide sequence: TGTGCCAGCAGCTTAACGGGACTCAGCGAGACCCAGTACTTC. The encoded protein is CASSLTGLSETQYF.

The CDR3 here is CASSVARGSTEAFF. In DNA, the CDR3 is TGTGCCAGCAGCGTAGCCAGGGGTAGCACTGAAGCTTTCTTT. V and J are TRBV9 and TRBJ1-1, with D perhaps TRBD1 (6 bases). The CDR3 totals 14 residues. CDR1 and CDR2 from the germline V gene are SGDLS and YYNGEE. The V and J ends lost 0 bases and 4 bases respectively, with 10 bases between them.

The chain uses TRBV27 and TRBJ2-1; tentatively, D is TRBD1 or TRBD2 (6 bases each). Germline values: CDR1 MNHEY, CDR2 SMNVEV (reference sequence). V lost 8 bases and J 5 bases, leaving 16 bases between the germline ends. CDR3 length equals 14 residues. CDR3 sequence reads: CASGRWGANNEQFF. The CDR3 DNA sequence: TGTGCCAGCGGCCGATGGGGGGCTAACAATGAGCAGTTCTTC.

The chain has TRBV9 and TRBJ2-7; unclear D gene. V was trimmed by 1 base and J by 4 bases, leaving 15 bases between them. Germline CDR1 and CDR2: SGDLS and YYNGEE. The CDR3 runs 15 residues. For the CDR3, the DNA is TGTGCCAGCAGCGTATATGGGGAAGGGTATTACGAGCAGTACTTC. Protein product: CASSVYGEGYYEQYF.

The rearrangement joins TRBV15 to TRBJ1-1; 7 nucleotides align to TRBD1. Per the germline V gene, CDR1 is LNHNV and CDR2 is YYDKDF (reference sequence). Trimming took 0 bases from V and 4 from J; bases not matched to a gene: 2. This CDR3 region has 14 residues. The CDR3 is CATSRDRGSTEAFF. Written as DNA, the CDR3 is TGTGCCACCAGCAGAGACAGGGGGTCCACTGAAGCTTTCTTT.